The rows below give T cell receptor beta chains drawn from one sample of a study of neoadjuvant anti-PD-1 for oral cavity cancer. Assay: immunoSEQ multiplex PCR; the TCRdb copy retains only in-frame clones and omits some. Here the sample spans around 60,000 clones, roughly 84% being singletons. The sample in question was PBMCs, obtained before nivolumab (anti-PD-1) treatment. Source of these receptors: a person aged 35-80 years with oral cavity squamous cell carcinoma. The CDR3 runs from the conserved cysteine through the conserved F or W.

v_call,j_call,cdr3_aa
TRBV5-1,TRBJ1-1,CASSLEHRNTEAFF
TRBV7-9,TRBJ2-7,CASSKKAGGTYEQYF
TRBV6-6,TRBJ2-1,CASTISGGEANEQFF
TRBV28,TRBJ1-1,CASSSPGANTEAFF
TRBV12-5,TRBJ2-1,CASGFTGGNEQFF
TRBV2,TRBJ2-2,CAGNLKRNTGELFF
TRBV5-5,TRBJ1-1,CASSLEGGFTEAFF
TRBV5-1,TRBJ1-6,CASSRDSLVSPLHF
TRBV18,TRBJ2-7,CASSGLAGSYEQYF
TRBV5-4,TRBJ2-1,CASSFNSFEQFF
TRBV14,TRBJ1-6,CASSLSGGRRDNSPLHF
TRBV30,TRBJ2-3,CAWSVSGWTDTQYF
TRBV5-1,TRBJ2-1,CASSFTSGGAQGEQFF
TRBV28,TRBJ2-7,CASSSRDFFTYEQYF
TRBV10-3,TRBJ1-1,CAISGTGTEAFF
TRBV5-6,TRBJ1-2,CASSLEGFYGYTF
TRBV5-1,TRBJ1-5,CASSLDWAQPQHF
TRBV7-9,TRBJ1-1,CASSPRQGGYTEAFF
TRBV4-1,TRBJ1-5,CASSQEGGTVINQPQHF
TRBV6-5,TRBJ2-3,CASSRGGTDTQYF
TRBV4-1,TRBJ1-1,CASSQVRAGGSRDTEAFF
TRBV6-5,TRBJ2-4,CASSRQGTGAGIQYF
TRBV28,TRBJ1-1,CASSPRGIGEAFF
TRBV5-6,TRBJ2-4,CASSFRGWAKNIQYF
TRBV2,TRBJ1-4,CASSGRGEKLFF
TRBV27,TRBJ1-5,CASSSGQGPEPQHF
TRBV7-2,TRBJ2-3,CASSLGGPADTQYF
TRBV9,TRBJ2-3,CASSPRQEISTDTQYF
TRBV5-1,TRBJ2-7,CASARDHTYEQYF
TRBV27,TRBJ1-2,CASSPGTGYGYTF
TRBV11-3,TRBJ2-7,CASSRSGAYEQYF
TRBV6-1,TRBJ2-1,CASSEDSGRGNEQFF
TRBV11-1,TRBJ1-1,CASSLERETRDF
TRBV7-9,TRBJ1-4,CASSPSPATNEKLFF
TRBV5-6,TRBJ2-5,CASSLIQGETQYF
TRBV5-1,TRBJ2-2,CASSLDRLDTGELFF
TRBV11-2,TRBJ2-2,CASSSTAGELFF
TRBV2,TRBJ2-2,CASRTLARGTGELFF
TRBV5-4,TRBJ2-7,CASSRRDRGSYEQYF
TRBV20-1,TRBJ1-1,CSAWRMPEAFF
TRBV28,TRBJ2-3,CASSFRASGKDTQYF
TRBV11-3,TRBJ2-2,CASSLEGAGSSTGELFF
TRBV6-1,TRBJ1-4,CASSERGGWAGNNEKLFF
TRBV6-5,TRBJ2-3,CASSLLGEPRTDTQYF
TRBV5-1,TRBJ2-3,CASSLGLGGTDTQYF
TRBV6-4,TRBJ1-5,CASSQTGTQPQHF
TRBV6-1,TRBJ2-5,CASSERGEKRRSETQYF
TRBV6-4,TRBJ2-1,CASSLSGDYNEQFF
TRBV9,TRBJ1-1,CASSRTDYEAFF
TRBV27,TRBJ2-3,CASSLYPPGLAKDTQYF
TRBV6-5,TRBJ1-1,CASLGDGLTEAFF
TRBV27,TRBJ1-1,CASSHLAAAPGSDTEAFF
TRBV5-4,TRBJ1-1,CASSRRGGVDAEAFF
TRBV18,TRBJ2-5,CASSPGVIQYF
TRBV5-1,TRBJ1-1,CASSEGRDRGLHTEAFF
TRBV19,TRBJ2-3,CASSITGTDTQYF
TRBV6-5,TRBJ2-7,CASSSRGTVTYEQYF
TRBV5-6,TRBJ1-2,CASSGGPGLVLYGYTF
TRBV2,TRBJ1-2,CASSAWGQGGSYTF